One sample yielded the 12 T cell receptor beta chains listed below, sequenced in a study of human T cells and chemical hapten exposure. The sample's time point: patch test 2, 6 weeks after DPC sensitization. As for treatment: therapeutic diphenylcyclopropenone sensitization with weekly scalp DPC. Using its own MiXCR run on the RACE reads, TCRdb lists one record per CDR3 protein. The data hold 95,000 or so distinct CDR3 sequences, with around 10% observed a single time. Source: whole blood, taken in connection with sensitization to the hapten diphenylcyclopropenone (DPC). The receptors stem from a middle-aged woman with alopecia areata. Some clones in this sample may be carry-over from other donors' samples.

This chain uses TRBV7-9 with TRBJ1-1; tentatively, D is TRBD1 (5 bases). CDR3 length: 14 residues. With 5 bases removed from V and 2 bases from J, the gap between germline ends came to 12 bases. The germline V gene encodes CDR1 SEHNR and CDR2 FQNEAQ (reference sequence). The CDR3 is CASSLEGTNTEAFF. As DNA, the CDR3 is TGTGCCAGCAGCCTGGAGGGGACCAACACTGAAGCTTTCTTT.

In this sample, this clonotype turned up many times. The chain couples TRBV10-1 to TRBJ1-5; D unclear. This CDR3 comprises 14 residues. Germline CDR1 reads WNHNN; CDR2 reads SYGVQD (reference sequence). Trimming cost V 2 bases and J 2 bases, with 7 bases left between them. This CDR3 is CASSEGRGNQPQHF. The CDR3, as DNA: TGCGCCAGCAGTGAGGGTCGAGGCAATCAGCCCCAGCATTTT.

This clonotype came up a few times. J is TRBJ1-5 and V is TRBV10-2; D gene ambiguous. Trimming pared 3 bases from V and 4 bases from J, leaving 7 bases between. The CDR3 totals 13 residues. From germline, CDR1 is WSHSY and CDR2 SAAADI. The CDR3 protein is CASSEQINQPQHF. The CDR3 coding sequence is TGCGCCAGCAGTGAACAGATAAATCAGCCCCAGCATTTT.

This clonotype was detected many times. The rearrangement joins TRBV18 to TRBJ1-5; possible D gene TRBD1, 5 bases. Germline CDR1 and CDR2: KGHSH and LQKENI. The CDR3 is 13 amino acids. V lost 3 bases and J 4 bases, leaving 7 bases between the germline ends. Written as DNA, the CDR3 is TGTGCCAGCTCACCGACAGAGAATCAGCCCCAGCATTTT. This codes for CASSPTENQPQHF.

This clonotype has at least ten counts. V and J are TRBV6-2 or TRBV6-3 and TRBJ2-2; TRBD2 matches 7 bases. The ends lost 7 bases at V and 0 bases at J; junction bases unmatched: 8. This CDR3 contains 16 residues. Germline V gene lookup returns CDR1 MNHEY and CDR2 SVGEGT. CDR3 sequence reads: CASKDRAGANTGELFF. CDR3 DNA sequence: TGTGCCAGCAAGGACCGTGCGGGAGCGAACACCGGGGAGCTGTTTTTT.

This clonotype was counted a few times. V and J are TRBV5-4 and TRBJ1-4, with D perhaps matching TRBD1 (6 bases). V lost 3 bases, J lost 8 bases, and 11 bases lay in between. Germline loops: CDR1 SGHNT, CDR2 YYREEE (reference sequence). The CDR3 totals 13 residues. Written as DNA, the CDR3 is TGTGCCAGCAGCTGGGACACGGGGGAAAAACTGTTTTTT. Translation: CASSWDTGEKLFF.

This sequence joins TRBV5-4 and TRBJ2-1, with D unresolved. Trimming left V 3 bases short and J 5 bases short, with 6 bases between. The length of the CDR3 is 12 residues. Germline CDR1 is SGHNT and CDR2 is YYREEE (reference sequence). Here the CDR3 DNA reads TGTGCCAGCAGCTCCTTGGACAATGAGCAGTTCTTC. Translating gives CASSSLDNEQFF. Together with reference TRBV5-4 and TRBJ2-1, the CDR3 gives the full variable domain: ETGVTQSPTHLIKTRGQQVTLRCSSQSGHNTVSWYQQALGQGPQFIFQYYREEENGRGNFPPRFSGLQFPNYSSELNVNALELDDSALYLCASSSLDNEQFFGPGTRLTVL.

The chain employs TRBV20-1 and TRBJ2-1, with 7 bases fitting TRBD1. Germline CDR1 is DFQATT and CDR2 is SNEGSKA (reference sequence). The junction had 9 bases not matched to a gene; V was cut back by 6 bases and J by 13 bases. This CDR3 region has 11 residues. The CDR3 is CSAPRQGTQFF. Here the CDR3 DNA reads TGCAGTGCACCCCGACAGGGTACCCAGTTCTTC.

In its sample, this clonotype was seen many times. CDR3: CASSSSGRVAYEQYF. The CDR3 DNA sequence: TGTGCCAGCAGCTCAAGTGGCAGGGTGGCCTACGAGCAGTACTTC. The genes are TRBV13 and TRBJ2-7; possibly TRBD1 for D (5 bases). From germline, CDR1 is PRHDT and CDR2 FYEKMQ (reference sequence). This CDR3 contains 15 residues. Trimming took off 4 bases at V and 2 bases at J, with 15 bases between the two ends.

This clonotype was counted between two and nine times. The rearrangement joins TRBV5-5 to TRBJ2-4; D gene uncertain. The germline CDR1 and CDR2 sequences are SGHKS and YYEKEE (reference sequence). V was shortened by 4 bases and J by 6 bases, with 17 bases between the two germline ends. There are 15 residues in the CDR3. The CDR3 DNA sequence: TGTGCCAGCAGCGACCCCACGTTTTCCGGAAACATTCAGTACTTC. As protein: CASSDPTFSGNIQYF.

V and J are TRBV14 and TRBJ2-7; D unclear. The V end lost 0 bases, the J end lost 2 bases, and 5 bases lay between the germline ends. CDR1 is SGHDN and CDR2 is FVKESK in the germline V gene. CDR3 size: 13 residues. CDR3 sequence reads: CASSQDSPYEQYF. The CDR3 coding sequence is TGTGCCAGCAGCCAAGACAGCCCCTACGAGCAGTACTTC.

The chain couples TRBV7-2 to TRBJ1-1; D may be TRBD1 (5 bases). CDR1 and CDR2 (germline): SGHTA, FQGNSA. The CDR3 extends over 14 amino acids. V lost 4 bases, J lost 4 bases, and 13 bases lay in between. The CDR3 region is CASSWAGRVTEAFF. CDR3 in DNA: TGTGCCAGCAGCTGGGCGGGCAGGGTCACTGAAGCTTTCTTT.